The following is a T cell receptor beta chain sequence with its context. This entry comes from a study of OX40 agonist ivuxolimab in advanced cancers. Germline V gives CDR1 MGHRA, CDR2 YSYEKL. The CDR3 sequence is 14 residues long. Trimming took 4 bases from V and 4 from J; bases not matched to a gene: 5. Repertoires were generated with immunoSEQ multiplex PCR, while TCRdb's copy carries only in-frame clones and drops some. The sample yields under 80,000 clones, under 95% seen once. The sequence was obtained from an adult with an advanced solid tumor such as melanoma, head and neck, liver or kidney cancer. This chain joins TRBV4-1 and TRBJ1-2; TRBD1 agrees at 8 bases. Sequenced here: CD4+ or CD8+ T cells sorted from blood, sampled in a trial of the OX40 agonist ivuxolimab. The CDR3 DNA sequence: TGCGCCAGCAGCCCGGACAGGGCCGCCTATGGCTACACCTTC. Translation: CASSPDRAAYGYTF.